The clone carrying this T cell receptor beta chain has more than one count but fewer than ten. Its antigen remains unknown. This entry belongs to a study of blood T cells in healthy people across ages. Points from the study as a whole: The unknown donor CMV status may have confounded expanded clonotype changes. Using unsorted PBMCs precluded a conclusive naive versus antigen-experienced comparison. Long-lived and aged donors differed, with more naive CD4+ cells and higher diversity in the long-lived.

Ten milliliters of peripheral blood were drawn from each donor into EDTA-treated tubes. The CDR3 is 17 amino acids. The trim removed 2 bases at V and 0 bases at J, leaving 7 bases unmatched. The germline gives CDR1 SNHLY, CDR2 FYNNEI. The authors ran a second PCR of 7 to 11 cycles using a sample-barcoded 5' primer and a J-beta primer mix. Via MiXCR, TCRdb re-called the 5' RACE reads, giving one row per CDR3 protein. This table has around 1,600,000 distinct CDR3 sequences, roughly 43% appearing once. The chain is built from TRBV2 and TRBJ2-4; 7 bases are shared with TRBD1. The specimen sequenced was blood. The receptor was derived from a woman under 30 in good health. The chain's CDR3 is CASSERGPLEAKNIQYF. CDR3 DNA sequence: TGTGCCAGCAGTGAAAGGGGGCCCCTAGAAGCCAAAAACATTCAGTACTTC.